This entry describes one T cell receptor (beta chain). The data were obtained in a study of blood T cell repertoires in COVID-19. About the research overall: Samples of COVID-19 (acute and convalescent) were obtained from the United States, Italy and Spain. In each case, the material was cDNA or gDNA derived from T cells, B-cell-depleted T cells, or PBMCs.

J lost 2 bases, V lost 1 base, and 1 base had no gene match. In germline, CDR1 is LGHDT, CDR2 YNNKEL (reference sequence). This CDR3 comprises 15 residues. TCRdb keeps only in-frame clones here, not all; method: immunoSEQ multiplex PCR. The top ten clones hold roughly 3.1% of a sample with about 83,000 clones, approximately 90% of them seen once. V gene TRBV3-1 (or the pseudogene TRBV3-2) combines with J gene TRBJ2-1, with 8 bases that match TRBD2. The sample was peripheral blood. The receptor was derived from a woman aged 45-59 years with active or convalescent COVID-19. DNA for the CDR3: TGTGCCAGCAGCCAAGCGGGGGGGCCCTACAATGAGCAGTTCTTC. Its translation: CASSQAGGPYNEQFF.